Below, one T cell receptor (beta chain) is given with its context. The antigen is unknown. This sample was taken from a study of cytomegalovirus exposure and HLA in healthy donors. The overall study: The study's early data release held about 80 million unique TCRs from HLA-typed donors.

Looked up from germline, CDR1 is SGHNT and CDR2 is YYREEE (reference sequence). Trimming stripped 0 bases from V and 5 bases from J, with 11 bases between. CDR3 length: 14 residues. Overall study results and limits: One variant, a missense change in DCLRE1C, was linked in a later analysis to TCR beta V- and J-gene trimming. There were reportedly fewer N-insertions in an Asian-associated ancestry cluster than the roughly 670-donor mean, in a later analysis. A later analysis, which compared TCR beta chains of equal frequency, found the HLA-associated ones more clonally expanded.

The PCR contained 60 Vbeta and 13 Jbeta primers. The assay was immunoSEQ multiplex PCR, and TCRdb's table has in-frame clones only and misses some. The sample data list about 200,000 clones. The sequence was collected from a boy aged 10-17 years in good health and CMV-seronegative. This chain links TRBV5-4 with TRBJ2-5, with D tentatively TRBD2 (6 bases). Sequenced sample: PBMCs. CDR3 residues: CASSLGRGRETQYF. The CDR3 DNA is TGTGCCAGCAGCTTGGGGCGGGGACGGGAGACCCAGTACTTC. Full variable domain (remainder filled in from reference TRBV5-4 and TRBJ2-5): ETGVTQSPTHLIKTRGQQVTLRCSSQSGHNTVSWYQQALGQGPQFIFQYYREEENGRGNFPPRFSGLQFPNYSSELNVNALELDDSALYLCASSLGRGRETQYFGPGTRLLVL.